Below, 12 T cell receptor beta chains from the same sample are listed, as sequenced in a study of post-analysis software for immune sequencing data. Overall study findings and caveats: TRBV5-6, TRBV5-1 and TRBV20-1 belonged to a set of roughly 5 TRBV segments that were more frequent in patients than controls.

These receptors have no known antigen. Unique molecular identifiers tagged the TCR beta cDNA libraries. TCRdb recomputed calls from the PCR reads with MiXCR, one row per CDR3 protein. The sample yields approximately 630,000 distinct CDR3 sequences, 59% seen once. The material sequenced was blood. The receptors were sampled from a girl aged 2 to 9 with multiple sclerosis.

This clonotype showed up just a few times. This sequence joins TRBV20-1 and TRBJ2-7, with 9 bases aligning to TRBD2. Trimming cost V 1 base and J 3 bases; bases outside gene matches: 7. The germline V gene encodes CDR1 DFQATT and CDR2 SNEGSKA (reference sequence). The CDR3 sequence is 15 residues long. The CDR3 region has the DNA TGCAGTGCTAGAGGCCCAGTAGCGGGAGACTACGAGCAGTACTTC. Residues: CSARGPVAGDYEQYF.

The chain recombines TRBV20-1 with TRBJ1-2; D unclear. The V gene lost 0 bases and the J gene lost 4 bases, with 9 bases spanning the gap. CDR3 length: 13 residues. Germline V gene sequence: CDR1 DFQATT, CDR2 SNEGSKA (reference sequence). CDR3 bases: TGCAGTGCTAGAGACCCCCTCATCTATGGCTACACCTTC. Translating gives CSARDPLIYGYTF.

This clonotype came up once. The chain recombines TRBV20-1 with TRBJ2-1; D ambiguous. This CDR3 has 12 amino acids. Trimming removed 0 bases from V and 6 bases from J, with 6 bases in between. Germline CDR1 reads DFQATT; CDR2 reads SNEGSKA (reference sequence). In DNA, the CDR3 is TGCAGTGCTAGAGATGGGGTCAATGAGCAGTTCTTC. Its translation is CSARDGVNEQFF.

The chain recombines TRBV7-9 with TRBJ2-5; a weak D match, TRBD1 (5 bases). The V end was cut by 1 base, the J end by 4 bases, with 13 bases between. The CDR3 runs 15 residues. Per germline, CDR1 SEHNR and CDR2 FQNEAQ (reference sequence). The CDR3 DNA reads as TGTGCCAGCAGCTTAGGGTCAGGGCTTACAGAGACCCAGTACTTC. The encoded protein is CASSLGSGLTETQYF.

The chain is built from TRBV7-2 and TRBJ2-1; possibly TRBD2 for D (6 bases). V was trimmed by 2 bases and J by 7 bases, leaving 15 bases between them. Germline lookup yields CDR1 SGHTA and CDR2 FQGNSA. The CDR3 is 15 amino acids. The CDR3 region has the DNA TGTGCCAGCAGCTTACAATCAGGGAGCGGGAATGAGCAGTTCTTC. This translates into CASSLQSGSGNEQFF. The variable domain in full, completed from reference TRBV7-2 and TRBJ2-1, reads GAGVSQSPSNKVTEKGKDVELRCDPISGHTALYWYRQSLGQGLEFLIYFQGNSAPDKSGLPSDRFSAERTGGSVSTLTIQRTQQEDSAVYLCASSLQSGSGNEQFFGPGTRLTVL.

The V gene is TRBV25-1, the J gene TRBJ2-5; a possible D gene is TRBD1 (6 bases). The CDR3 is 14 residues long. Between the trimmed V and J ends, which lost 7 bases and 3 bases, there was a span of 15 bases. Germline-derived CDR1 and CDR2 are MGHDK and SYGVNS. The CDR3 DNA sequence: TGTGCCAGCACAAAGGTTGGGGGCGAAGAGACCCAGTACTTC. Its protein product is CASTKVGGEETQYF.

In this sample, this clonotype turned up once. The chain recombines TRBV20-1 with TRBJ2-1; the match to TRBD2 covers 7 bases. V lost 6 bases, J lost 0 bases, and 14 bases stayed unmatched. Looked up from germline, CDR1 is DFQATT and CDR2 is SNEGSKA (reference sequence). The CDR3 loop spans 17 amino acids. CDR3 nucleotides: TGCAGTGCGGTAGGAAACCGGGGGGTGAGCTCCTACAATGAGCAGTTCTTC. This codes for CSAVGNRGVSSYNEQFF.

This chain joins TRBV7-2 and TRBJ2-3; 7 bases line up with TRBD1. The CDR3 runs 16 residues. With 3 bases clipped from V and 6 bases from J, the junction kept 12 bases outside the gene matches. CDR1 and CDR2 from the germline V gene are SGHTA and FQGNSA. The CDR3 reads CASSFQTGSEADTQYF. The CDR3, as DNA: TGTGCCAGCAGCTTCCAGACAGGGAGCGAGGCGGATACGCAGTATTTT.

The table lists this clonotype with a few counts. The CDR3 DNA sequence: TGCAGTGCCGCCCGTTTGGATACGCAGTATTTT. This sequence encodes CSAARLDTQYF. The J gene is TRBJ2-3, the V gene TRBV20-1; D is unclear. Germline-derived CDR1 and CDR2 are DFQATT and SNEGSKA (reference sequence). V was trimmed by 6 bases and J by 6 bases, leaving 10 bases between them. The CDR3 is 11 residues long.

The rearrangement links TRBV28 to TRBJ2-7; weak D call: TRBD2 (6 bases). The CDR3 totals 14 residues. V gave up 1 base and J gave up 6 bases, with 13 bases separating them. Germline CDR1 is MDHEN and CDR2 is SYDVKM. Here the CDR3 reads CASSLSAGTGEQYF. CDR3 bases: TGTGCCAGCAGTTTATCGGCGGGGACTGGCGAGCAGTACTTC.

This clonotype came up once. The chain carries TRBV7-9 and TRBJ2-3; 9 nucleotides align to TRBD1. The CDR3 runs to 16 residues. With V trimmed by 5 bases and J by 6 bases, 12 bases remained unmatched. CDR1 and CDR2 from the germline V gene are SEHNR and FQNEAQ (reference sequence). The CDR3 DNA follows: TGTGCCAGCAGCACCCTGGGACAGGGCCCGCTCGATACGCAGTATTTT. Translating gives CASSTLGQGPLDTQYF.

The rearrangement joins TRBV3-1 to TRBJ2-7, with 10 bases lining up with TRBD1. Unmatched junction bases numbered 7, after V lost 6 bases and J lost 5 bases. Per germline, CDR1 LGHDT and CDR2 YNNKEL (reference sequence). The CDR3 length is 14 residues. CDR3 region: CASSSWGTGDEQYF. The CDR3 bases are TGTGCCAGCAGTTCCTGGGGGACAGGGGACGAGCAGTACTTC.